This is a list of T cell receptor beta chains from one sample in a study of cytomegalovirus exposure and HLA in healthy donors. Measured with immunoSEQ multiplex PCR; TCRdb has only the in-frame clones, and not every one. The table shows 95,000 to 150,000 clones, with 50% to 75% occurring only once. The source material was PBMCs. The receptors originated from a woman aged 40 to 55 in good health and CMV-seropositive. The conserved cysteine and the conserved F or W are not part of the CDR3 here. Each record gives: D gene, V gene, CDR3 protein. The D gene is left open where the match is weak.

NA,TRBV7-6,ASSLGGFHTEAF
NA,TRBV5-1,ASSFGGGGSYEQY
NA,TRBV5-4,ASSLAAGVSEQY
NA,TRBV28,ATRPPQGRGGYT
NA,TRBV9,ASSPGTYEQY
NA,TRBV15,ATSSNEAGELF
NA,TRBV6-4,ASSPLAGRIQY
NA,TRBV5-6,ASSLDGVYEQY
TRBD2,TRBV10-3,AISEWSGSYNEQF
TRBD2,TRBV6-1,ASSGTSGITGELF
NA,TRBV7-2,ASSRREGSPLH
TRBD2,TRBV6-5,ASRGLVYEQY
NA,TRBV6-6,ASSYHAGRMNTEAF
NA,TRBV28,ASSPGDRSYEQY
TRBD2,TRBV7-9,ASRLGLAGEGEQF
TRBD2,TRBV27,ASSLVRERTYEQY
TRBD2,TRBV5-8,ASSNPSGGVYEQY
NA,TRBV25-1,ASSELSSRRPYEQY
NA,TRBV13,ASSQTLGRDNQPQH
NA,TRBV5-1,ASSLGANTNYGYT
NA,TRBV5-4,ASSLGPSGLNYEQY
TRBD1,TRBV6-5,ASRPGQSNTGELF
TRBD2,TRBV9,ASSVLAVRDEQF
NA,TRBV6-6,ASSYEVRSGGYT
NA,TRBV25-1,ASSATTGFSGANVLT
TRBD1,TRBV5-6,ASSQLDRGSDTGELF
TRBD1,TRBV6-6,ASSGQAYEQY
NA,TRBV28,ASSYGPEGEQY